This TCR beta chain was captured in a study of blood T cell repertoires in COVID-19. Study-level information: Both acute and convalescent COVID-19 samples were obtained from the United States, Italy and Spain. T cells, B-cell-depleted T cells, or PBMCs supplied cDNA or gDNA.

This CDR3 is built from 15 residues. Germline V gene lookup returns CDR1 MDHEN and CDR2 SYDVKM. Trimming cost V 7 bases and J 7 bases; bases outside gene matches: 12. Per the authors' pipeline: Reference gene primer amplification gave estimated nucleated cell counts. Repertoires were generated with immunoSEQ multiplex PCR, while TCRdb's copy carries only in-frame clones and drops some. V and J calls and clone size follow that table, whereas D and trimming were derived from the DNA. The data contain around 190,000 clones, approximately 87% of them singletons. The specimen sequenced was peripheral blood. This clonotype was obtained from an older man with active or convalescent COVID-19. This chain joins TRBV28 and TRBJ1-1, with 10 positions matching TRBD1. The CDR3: CASTEGTGAALEAFF. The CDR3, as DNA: TGTGCCAGCACCGAAGGGACAGGGGCCGCCCTTGAAGCTTTCTTT.